This TCR beta chain was captured in a study of T cells in Graves' hyperthyroidism and ophthalmopathy. The CDR3 is 12 residues long. The V and J ends lost 2 bases and 7 bases respectively, with 6 bases between them. Germline lookup yields CDR1 SGHTA and CDR2 FQGTGA. Ten or more counts support this clonotype. What it binds is unknown. TCR beta CDR3 region amplification was performed from RNA transcripts. The HTBI primer set drove a first-round RT-PCR of the TCR CDR3. MiXCR was run by TCRdb on the multiplex PCR reads, yielding one entry per CDR3 protein. This table has a few hundred thousand distinct CDR3 sequences, roughly 19% appearing once. Study-level points and caveats: Ophthalmopathy and stable hyperthyroidism were told apart by a 13 V-J model.

J is TRBJ2-1 and V is TRBV7-3; tentative D call: TRBD2 (5 bases). Source material: blood. The sequence was collected from a man aged 45-65 years with Graves' ophthalmopathy. Written as DNA, the CDR3 is TGTGCCAGCAGCTTATCGGGGAATGAGCAGTTCTTC. Amino acids: CASSLSGNEQFF.